One and the same sample provided the 6 T cell receptor beta chains below, sequenced in a study of persistence of HIV-infected CD4 T cells. The antigens for these receptors are not known. This was the immunoSEQ version 4 assay in survey mode. Measured with immunoSEQ multiplex PCR; TCRdb has only the in-frame clones, and not every one. In the table there are approximately 44,000 clones, roughly 90% of which are singletons. Anti-CD3/anti-CD28 beads served as a nonspecific positive control stimulus. Sorting of responding CD4+ T cells relied on upregulated CD40 ligand together with CD69. This specimen was CD4+ T cells sorted from PBMCs after roughly 18-hour stimulation, taken from a patient who received antiretroviral therapy. The receptor source for this set is an adult man with HIV who was CMV-seropositive.

This sequence joins TRBV3-1 (or the pseudogene TRBV3-2) and TRBJ2-7; D remains ambiguous. The CDR3 totals 15 residues. With 1 base removed from V and 6 bases from J, the gap between germline ends came to 16 bases. Germline V gene sequence: CDR1 LGHDT, CDR2 YNNKEL (reference sequence). CDR3 residues: CASSQVRTASGEQYF. The CDR3 coding sequence is TGTGCCAGCAGCCAAGTTAGAACAGCTTCCGGCGAGCAGTACTTC.

The table lists this clone with a count of one. This chain joins TRBV6-6 and TRBJ2-2; 9 bases match TRBD2. CDR1 is MNHNY, CDR2 SVGAGI, per germline (reference sequence). The CDR3 has 14 amino acids. V lost 8 bases and J lost 2; bases outside the gene matches: 3. CDR3 loop: CASGGGVNTGELFF. CDR3 nucleotide sequence: TGTGCCAGCGGCGGGGGGGTCAACACCGGGGAGCTGTTTTTT.

The J gene is TRBJ2-1, the V gene TRBV12-3 or TRBV12-4; D possibly uses TRBD1 or TRBD2 (5 bases each). The CDR3 length is 12 residues. Trimming stripped 6 bases from V and 8 bases from J, with 11 bases between. CDR3 nucleotides: TGTGCCAGCAGCCGGGACGGCGATGAGCAGTTCTTC. As protein: CASSRDGDEQFF.

V and J are TRBV28 and TRBJ1-2; possible D gene TRBD1, 5 bases. Germline V gene data show CDR1 as MDHEN and CDR2 as SYDVKM. There are 13 residues in the CDR3. Trimming stripped 4 bases from V and 3 bases from J, with 9 bases between. CDR3 sequence: CASSSLGDYGYTF. Here the CDR3 DNA reads TGTGCCAGCAGTTCCCTAGGGGACTATGGCTACACCTTC.

The rearrangement joins TRBV3-1 (or the pseudogene TRBV3-2) to TRBJ2-1; TRBD1 or TRBD2 may be the D gene (5 bases each). CDR3 length: 15 residues. The V end was cut by 2 bases, the J end by 8 bases, with 16 bases between. The germline V gene has CDR1 LGHDT and CDR2 YNNKEL (reference sequence). The CDR3: CASSQSGTGTHEQFF. CDR3 DNA: TGTGCCAGCAGCCAATCCGGGACGGGTACGCATGAGCAGTTCTTC.

The chain employs TRBV25-1 and TRBJ2-1; D is perhaps TRBD1 (6 bases). Trimming stripped 3 bases from V and 8 bases from J, with 14 bases between. The CDR3 spans 14 residues. Per the germline V gene, CDR1 is MGHDK and CDR2 is SYGVNS. The CDR3 loop is CASSDPRGRDEQFF. Here the CDR3 DNA reads TGTGCCAGCAGTGATCCTAGGGGGAGAGATGAGCAGTTCTTC.